Below, 4 T cell receptor beta chains from the same sample are listed, as sequenced in a study of OX40 agonist ivuxolimab in advanced cancers. Some clones are missing from TCRdb's copy, which holds only in-frame ones; the method was immunoSEQ multiplex PCR. This table holds tens of thousands of clones, approximately 85% found once. The source material was CD4+ or CD8+ T cells sorted from blood, sampled in a trial of the OX40 agonist ivuxolimab. Receptor source: an adult with an advanced solid tumor such as melanoma, head and neck, liver or kidney cancer.

This rearrangement joins TRBV6-5 to TRBJ1-1, with 11 bases matching TRBD1. This CDR3 spans 15 amino acids. Germline V gene data show CDR1 as MNHEY and CDR2 as SVGAGI. The J segment lost 1 base and the V segment lost 2 bases, leaving 0 bases of the junction unmatched. The CDR3 reads CASSYGTGGNTEAFF. The CDR3 bases are TGTGCCAGCAGTTACGGGACAGGGGGGAACACTGAAGCTTTCTTT.

The V gene is TRBV29-1, the J gene TRBJ2-1, with TRBD1 matching 7 bases. Germline loops: CDR1 SQVTM, CDR2 ANQGSEA. Trimming removed 8 bases from V and 5 bases from J; junction bases left unmatched: 12. The CDR3 has 14 residues. The CDR3 sequence: CSMGETTGHNEQFF. CDR3 nucleotide sequence: TGCAGCATGGGGGAAACGACAGGGCACAATGAGCAGTTCTTC.

The rearrangement uses TRBV18 and TRBJ1-1; no reliable D call. There are 14 residues in the CDR3. From germline, CDR1 is KGHSH and CDR2 LQKENI. V lost 0 bases and J 7 bases, leaving 12 bases between the germline ends. The CDR3 bases are TGTGCCAGCTCACCACCTTCACGCGTTGTTGAAGCTTTCTTT. It codes for CASSPPSRVVEAFF.

This clone was recorded a few times. This chain joins TRBV6-6 and TRBJ1-5, with D possibly matching TRBD1 (5 bases). The V gene's germline CDR1 is MNHNY and CDR2 SVGAGI (reference sequence). V lost 7 bases, J lost 0 bases, and 16 bases lay in between. The CDR3 contains 16 residues. CDR3 DNA sequence: TGTGCCAGCACCCCCACCCGGGGGACTAGCAATCAGCCCCAGCATTTT. Protein: CASTPTRGTSNQPQHF.